This TCR beta chain emerged from a study of radiotherapy plus CTLA-4 blockade in lung cancer. The CDR3 has 14 residues. The V end was cut by 5 bases, the J end by 9 bases, with 20 bases between. The germline CDR1 and CDR2 sequences are PRHDT and FYEKMQ (reference sequence). Sequencing used immunoSEQ multiplex PCR; TCRdb keeps in-frame clones, though not all of them. This table holds some 50,000 clones, roughly 84% found once. This TCR derives from a human donor with non-small cell lung cancer who had a partial response to radiotherapy plus ipilimumab. The J gene is TRBJ2-7, the V gene TRBV13, with a possible D match to TRBD2 (6 bases). The input for sequencing was peripheral blood, taken from a patient treated with radiotherapy plus ipilimumab. CDR3 sequence (DNA): TGTGCCAGCAGCGAAACTCGGCCGGGAGTGGTGCAGTACTTC. Translated, it gives CASSETRPGVVQYF.